These T cell receptor beta chains were read from a single sample in a study of regulatory T cells in long-lasting Graves disease. TCRdb recomputed calls from the multiplex PCR reads with MiXCR, one row per CDR3 protein. The sample carries 450,000 to 500,000 distinct CDR3 sequences, about 16% recorded once. These same records also appear under a second study, on T cells in Graves' hyperthyroidism and ophthalmopathy.

The sequences come from peripheral blood mononuclear cells (PBMCs), collected at new diagnosis, from a patient treated with antithyroid drugs. Every receptor here comes from a man aged 35-49 years with Graves disease. CDR3s include the opening cysteine and the closing phenylalanine or tryptophan.

TRBV24-1 | CATSVPNGSRDEQFF
TRBV28 | CASSSLGQDNQPQHF
TRBV12-3/TRBV12-4 | CASSLGQMGPETQYF
TRBV2 | CASSEGRLYGYTF
TRBV4-1 | CASSQGPQGHALSYEQYF
TRBV14 | CASSRQTYNEQFF
TRBV12-3/TRBV12-4 | CASSFYTEAFF
TRBV6-2/TRBV6-3 | CASSHPRLRRTGELFF
TRBV19 | CASRTGGAGNEQFF
TRBV24-1 | CATSDSAGLVETQYF
TRBV7-9 | CASSAGQGGYGYTF
TRBV3-1 | CASSLVRGGEQFF
TRBV29-1 | CSVEGFGGGYGYTF
TRBV10-3 | CAISESKRNTEAFF
TRBV5-4 | CASSLEGTAEAFF
TRBV28 | CASSSIGTGNEKLFF
TRBV2 | CASDPRATAGELFF
TRBV20-1 | CSAELLGREIYEQYF
TRBV7-3 | CASSLNGLAGGETQYF
TRBV30 | CAWGYPLQAEQFF
TRBV12-3/TRBV12-4 | CASRGAGGVTGELFF
TRBV29-1 | CSVEGGRFNYGYTF
TRBV7-3 | CASSLLKGIGELFF
TRBV20-1 | CSAMSIGDSYEQYF
TRBV7-2 | CASRRGLARQETQYF
TRBV11-3 | CASSLGASGGTDTQYF
TRBV6-1 | CASSPFSESTDTQYF
TRBV6-2/TRBV6-3 | CASSYSGLAGRYEQYF
TRBV12-3/TRBV12-4 | CASSLGPSGGSYEQYF
TRBV28 | CASRPLGTGGDEQYF
TRBV30 | CAWRVWGRGSYEQYF
TRBV3-1 | CASSQTRQRLNGYTF
TRBV11-2 | CASSLATGVNNEQFF
TRBV5-1 | CASSLADEQFF
TRBV28 | CASRNAGRELYF
TRBV6-1 | CASSPQLKTSREQFF
TRBV28 | CAHPSRAGIWETQYF
TRBV24-1 | CATSGGGNVLTF
TRBV4-1 | CASSLQLQGYEQYF
TRBV28 | CASSPPQGQADTQYF
TRBV20-1 | CSAATGNTEAFF
TRBV19 | CASMGADTQYF
TRBV28 | CASSPVSGGGYGYTF
TRBV24-1 | CATSDTKGWANYGYTF
TRBV30 | CAAGLAGGPNEQFF
TRBV25-1 | CASRTTGPNSPLHF
TRBV7-9 | CASSSSRPAGSSYEQYF
TRBV20-1 | CSASEEETQYF
TRBV19 | CASTPTGDPGANVLTF
TRBV11-2 | CASSPEEGWETQYF